This entry lists 14 T cell receptor beta chains sequenced from one sample in a study of cytomegalovirus exposure and HLA in healthy donors. In the PCR, 60 Vbeta and 13 Jbeta primers were used. The table came from immunoSEQ multiplex PCR; TCRdb's copy has only in-frame clones and leaves some out. The table for this sample gives 150,000 or so clones. The sequencing sample was made of PBMCs. The receptors derive from a woman aged 40-49 years in good health and CMV-seropositive.

The rearrangement uses TRBV11-1 and TRBJ2-4; no firm D call. The CDR3 has 15 residues. Trimming removed 5 bases at V and 0 bases at J, with 11 bases between. Germline V gene data show CDR1 as SGHAT and CDR2 as FQDESV (reference sequence). Here the CDR3 reads CASSPHPGAKNIQYF. For the CDR3, the DNA is TGTGCCAGCAGCCCCCATCCGGGAGCCAAAAACATTCAGTACTTC.

On this clone: At one of its ends the junction is not consistent with the germline gene, which may arise from a read error. This rearrangement joins TRBV7-7 to TRBJ2-2, with 8 bases aligning to TRBD1. The CDR3 length is 15 residues. Germline loops: CDR1 SSHAT, CDR2 FNYEAQ (reference sequence). The chain's CDR3 is CASSQDRANTGELFF. Written as DNA, the CDR3 is TGTGCTAGCAGCCAGGACAGGGCGAACACCGGGGAGCTGTTTTTT.

The chain recombines TRBV19 with TRBJ2-2; D gene unclear. This CDR3 contains 14 residues. Germline assignment: CDR1 LNHDA and CDR2 SQIVND (reference sequence). Trimming took 5 bases from V and 1 from J, leaving 8 bases between them. The CDR3 DNA follows: TGTGCCAGTAGTGTCGGTCAGAACACCGGGGAGCTGTTTTTT. This codes for CASSVGQNTGELFF.

This sequence joins TRBV6-1 and TRBJ2-7; D not certain. Trimming took off 0 bases at V and 1 base at J, with 10 bases between the two ends. The V gene's germline CDR1 is MNHNS and CDR2 SASEGT. This CDR3 spans 15 amino acids. The CDR3 nucleotides are TGTGCCAGCAGTGAAGCGCTTCGACAATCCTACGAGCAGTACTTC. Translated, it gives CASSEALRQSYEQYF.

V and J are TRBV5-1 and TRBJ1-4; 9 nucleotides line up with TRBD1. Germline V gene sequence: CDR1 SGHRS, CDR2 YFSETQ. There are 17 residues in the CDR3. Trimming cost V 0 bases and J 7 bases; bases outside gene matches: 10. The CDR3 loop reads CASSLEYGTGRTEKLFF. The CDR3, as DNA: TGCGCCAGCAGCTTGGAGTATGGGACAGGGCGGACTGAAAAACTGTTTTTT.

V is TRBV6-5 and J is TRBJ1-1; D is possibly TRBD1 (6 bases). Germline V gives CDR1 MNHEY, CDR2 SVGAGI. Trimming removed 5 bases from V and 1 base from J, with 11 bases in between. The CDR3 has 14 residues. DNA of the CDR3: TGTGCCAGCAGTCGGACAGCTTCGAACACTGAAGCTTTCTTT. It codes for CASSRTASNTEAFF.

This chain uses TRBV6-6 with TRBJ2-7, with 8 bases aligning to TRBD1. This CDR3 spans 15 amino acids. Germline V gives CDR1 MNHNY, CDR2 SVGAGI (reference sequence). Trimming at V came to 1 base and at J to 2 bases, leaving 4 bases not matched to a gene. The CDR3 loop reads CASSYFGQGPYEQYF. The CDR3 nucleotides are TGTGCCAGCAGTTACTTTGGACAGGGCCCCTACGAGCAGTACTTC.

This chain joins TRBV29-1 and TRBJ2-7; TRBD2 aligns across 7 bases. CDR1 is SQVTM, CDR2 ANQGSEA, per germline. After removal of 5 bases from V and 4 bases from J, the junction contained 8 bases not matched to a gene. This CDR3 has 13 residues. The CDR3 DNA sequence: TGCAGCGTTATCTTGGCGGGAGAATACGAGCAGTACTTC. Translating gives CSVILAGEYEQYF.

The chain uses TRBV7-2 and TRBJ2-1, with D possibly being TRBD2 (6 bases). CDR3 size: 13 residues. Trimming pared 6 bases from V and 2 bases from J, leaving 8 bases between. The germline V gene encodes CDR1 SGHTA and CDR2 FQGNSA. The CDR3 sequence: CASRPSAYNEQFF. Here the CDR3 DNA reads TGTGCCAGCAGGCCTAGCGCCTACAATGAGCAGTTCTTC.

V is TRBV7-9 and J is TRBJ2-7; D not certain. The CDR3 covers 14 residues. In germline, CDR1 is SEHNR, CDR2 FQNEAQ (reference sequence). V was pared by 5 bases and J by 3 bases, with 14 bases between. The CDR3 reads CASSLKRSDYEQYF. Here the CDR3 DNA reads TGTGCCAGCAGCCTAAAGAGGTCGGACTACGAGCAGTACTTC.

V usage is TRBV5-1 and J usage is TRBJ2-7, with D possibly TRBD1 on 6 matching bases. Deletions cut 4 bases from V and 1 base from J, with 15 bases between. Looked up from germline, CDR1 is SGHRS and CDR2 is YFSETQ. CDR3 size: 15 residues. The CDR3 nucleotides read TGCGCCAGCAGCCCCGGCCCGGACAGTTCCTACGAGCAGTACTTC. Encoded protein: CASSPGPDSSYEQYF. Variable domain in full (rest from reference TRBV5-1 and TRBJ2-7): KAGVTQTPRYLIKTRGQQVTLSCSPISGHRSVSWYQQTPGQGLQFLFEYFSETQRNKGNFPGRFSGRQFSNSRSEMNVSTLELGDSALYLCASSPGPDSSYEQYFGPGTRLTVT.

The rearrangement uses TRBV6-1 and TRBJ2-1; 9 bases align to TRBD2. In germline, CDR1 is MNHNS, CDR2 SASEGT. CDR3 size: 14 residues. V was pared by 8 bases and J by 5 bases, with 7 bases of the junction left unmatched. The CDR3 reads CASGLARRNNEQFF. The CDR3 DNA follows: TGTGCCAGCGGACTAGCGAGACGCAACAATGAGCAGTTCTTC.

V and J are TRBV30 and TRBJ2-7; a weak D match, TRBD1 (5 bases). V was trimmed by 5 bases and J by 2 bases, leaving 10 bases between them. The V gene's germline CDR1 is GTSNPN and CDR2 SVGIG (reference sequence). The CDR3 extends over 12 amino acids. The CDR3 region is CAWGSGPYEQYF. In DNA, the CDR3 is TGTGCCTGGGGCTCAGGGCCCTACGAGCAGTACTTC. The full variable domain, its missing parts supplied by reference TRBV30 and TRBJ2-7, is SQTIHQWPATLVQPVGSPLSLECTVEGTSNPNLYWYRQAAGRGLQLLFYSVGIGQISSEVPQNLSASRPQDRQFILSSKKLLLSDSGFYLCAWGSGPYEQYFGPGTRLTVT.

The J gene is TRBJ2-5, the V gene TRBV7-8; 12 bases are a match to TRBD2. This CDR3 comprises 16 residues. The V gene's germline CDR1 is SGHVS and CDR2 FQNEAQ. Germline trimming cut 0 bases from V and 5 bases from J; bases unmatched to any gene: 4. For the CDR3, the DNA is TGTGCCAGCAGCTTAGCGCTAGCGGGAGGGGGGGAGACCCAGTACTTC. Translation: CASSLALAGGGETQYF.